This entry lists 22 T cell receptor beta chains sequenced from one sample in a study of early T cells in non-severe SARS-CoV-2 infection. Using its own MiXCR run on the 5' RACE reads, TCRdb lists one record per CDR3 protein. The table shows about 99,000 distinct CDR3 sequences, with around a sixth occurring only once. The sequenced sample consisted of whole blood. Receptors originate from an adult who was a healthcare worker with PCR-confirmed SARS-CoV-2 infection or an uninfected control (not recorded which).

The chain has TRBV20-1 and TRBJ2-7, with D tentatively TRBD2 (6 bases). Between the trimmed V and J ends, which lost 0 bases and 2 bases, there was a span of 17 bases. The CDR3 extends over 16 amino acids. In germline, CDR1 is DFQATT, CDR2 SNEGSKA (reference sequence). The CDR3 here is CSARDRGAPRAYEQYF. The CDR3, as DNA: TGCAGTGCTAGAGATCGCGGGGCCCCAAGGGCCTACGAGCAGTACTTC.

The chain employs TRBV29-1 and TRBJ1-1; D is possibly TRBD1 (5 bases). Trimming cost V 6 bases and J 5 bases, with 16 bases left between them. Germline lookup yields CDR1 SQVTM and CDR2 ANQGSEA. The CDR3 runs to 13 residues. For the CDR3, the DNA is TGCAGCGTGGGTCCAGGGATAAGAACTGAAGCTTTCTTT. This gives the protein CSVGPGIRTEAFF.

This clonotype has just one count. This chain connects TRBV29-1 to TRBJ1-1; D not resolved. The V end was cut by 3 bases, the J end by 10 bases, with 9 bases between. Germline CDR1 reads SQVTM; CDR2 reads ANQGSEA. This CDR3 is built from 10 residues. The CDR3 region is CSVEAYGAFF. The CDR3 coding sequence is TGCAGCGTTGAGGCGTATGGAGCTTTCTTT.

This clonotype was seen a handful of times. This chain connects TRBV7-2 to TRBJ2-7, with D possibly matching TRBD2 (7 bases). This CDR3 has 18 amino acids. Looked up from germline, CDR1 is SGHTA and CDR2 is FQGNSA. V lost 1 base and J 7 bases, leaving 26 bases between the germline ends. The DNA for the CDR3 is TGTGCCAGCAGCTTAGTTACTGGCGGGGGCCCGCCGGGTGGGGAGCAGTACTTC. This codes for CASSLVTGGGPPGGEQYF.

This chain links TRBV5-1 with TRBJ1-1, with 7 positions matching TRBD1. The trim removed 5 bases at V and 5 bases at J, leaving 18 bases unmatched. The CDR3 is 17 amino acids. Germline CDR1 SGHRS, CDR2 YFSETQ. The chain's CDR3 is CASRPSDRVGGLTEAFF. The CDR3 region has the DNA TGCGCCAGCAGACCATCAGACAGGGTGGGTGGGTTGACTGAAGCTTTCTTT.

The chain employs TRBV5-1 and TRBJ2-5; tentative D call: TRBD1 (5 bases). CDR1 is SGHRS, CDR2 YFSETQ, per germline. This CDR3 contains 13 residues. Trimming stripped 5 bases from V and 9 bases from J, with 17 bases between. CDR3 loop: CASRQDSALSQYF. The CDR3 DNA reads as TGCGCCAGCAGACAAGACAGCGCACTGTCCCAGTACTTC.

This chain joins TRBV29-1 and TRBJ2-1; 12 nucleotides match TRBD2. CDR3 length: 14 residues. The V gene's germline CDR1 is SQVTM and CDR2 ANQGSEA. The J segment lost 2 bases and the V segment lost 6 bases, leaving 2 bases of the junction unmatched. The CDR3 DNA is TGCAGCGTCCGACTAGCGGGAGCCTACAATGAGCAGTTCTTC. Translated: CSVRLAGAYNEQFF.

This clonotype was detected a few times. This chain uses TRBV29-1 with TRBJ1-5; 7 nucleotides match TRBD1. CDR1 is SQVTM, CDR2 ANQGSEA, per germline. Germline trimming cut 7 bases from V and 2 bases from J; bases unmatched to any gene: 5. The CDR3 is 13 amino acids. CDR3 nucleotides: TGCAGCGCCTTTACAGGGGGCAATCAGCCCCAGCATTTT. Protein product: CSAFTGGNQPQHF.

The rearrangement joins TRBV29-1 to TRBJ2-7; TRBD1 matches at 9 bases. The CDR3 length is 13 residues. CDR1 SQVTM and CDR2 ANQGSEA come from the germline V gene. The V segment lost 4 bases and the J segment 2 bases; nucleotides outside the gene matches: 3. CDR3 loop: CSVGDREPYEQYF. The CDR3 DNA sequence: TGCAGCGTTGGGGACAGGGAACCCTACGAGCAGTACTTC.

The rearrangement uses TRBV6-5 and TRBJ2-1; D call uncertain. The CDR3 spans 14 residues. Looked up from germline, CDR1 is MNHEY and CDR2 is SVGAGI. V was pared by 8 bases and J by 7 bases, with 18 bases between. CDR3: CASWSLARTNEQFF. CDR3 DNA: TGTGCCAGCTGGAGTCTCGCCCGTACTAATGAGCAGTTCTTC.

This chain connects TRBV7-2 to TRBJ2-5; D not resolved. Germline lookup yields CDR1 SGHTA and CDR2 FQGNSA. The CDR3 sequence is 13 residues long. Trimming took 5 bases from V and 6 from J, leaving 13 bases between them. CDR3 amino acids: CASSVGNLKTQYF. In DNA, the CDR3 is TGTGCCAGCAGCGTCGGTAATTTAAAGACCCAGTACTTC.

This chain uses TRBV20-1 with TRBJ2-5, with D uncertain. CDR3 length: 14 residues. The germline gives CDR1 DFQATT, CDR2 SNEGSKA (reference sequence). V shed 0 bases and J shed 4 bases, with 12 bases lying between them. The CDR3 DNA sequence: TGCAGTGCTAGAGATCGGGCAGCCACAGAGACCCAGTACTTC. Translated: CSARDRAATETQYF.

In this sample, this clonotype turned up a few times. V usage is TRBV5-4 and J usage is TRBJ2-3; perhaps TRBD1 as D (5 bases). Germline CDR1 is SGHNT and CDR2 is YYREEE (reference sequence). The CDR3 is 14 residues long. Trimming cost V 4 bases and J 0 bases, with 9 bases left between them. As DNA, the CDR3 is TGTGCCAGCAGCGCTCAGGGAAGCACAGATACGCAGTATTTT. It encodes CASSAQGSTDTQYF.

In its sample, this clonotype was seen a few times. V gene TRBV11-3 combines with J gene TRBJ2-5; 9 bases are a match to TRBD1. Germline CDR1 is SGHNT and CDR2 is YENEEA. The CDR3 loop spans 14 amino acids. Losses at the gene ends were 5 bases for V and 4 bases for J; bases not matched to a gene: 5. CDR3 sequence (DNA): TGTGCCAGCAGCCCCGGGACAGGGCGAGAGACCCAGTACTTC. It yields the protein CASSPGTGRETQYF.

This clonotype was seen more than once but under ten times. This rearrangement joins TRBV9 to TRBJ2-1, with unresolved D. With 0 bases removed from V and 0 bases from J, the gap between germline ends came to 10 bases. From germline, CDR1 is SGDLS and CDR2 YYNGEE. CDR3 length: 16 amino acids. The DNA of the CDR3 is TGTGCCAGCAGCGTAGTCCTCCACAGCTCCTACAATGAGCAGTTCTTC. Its translation: CASSVVLHSSYNEQFF.

This chain uses TRBV20-1 with TRBJ2-5, with a tentative D call TRBD2 (6 bases). The CDR3 totals 14 residues. Germline V CDR1 and CDR2: DFQATT, SNEGSKA (reference sequence). Trimming took 6 bases from V and 1 from J, leaving 15 bases between them. This CDR3 is CSAEYSGGQETQYF. DNA for the CDR3: TGCAGTGCCGAATATAGCGGAGGCCAAGAGACCCAGTACTTC.

V usage is TRBV5-5 and J usage is TRBJ1-5, with TRBD1 matching 9 bases. Looked up from germline, CDR1 is SGHKS and CDR2 is YYEKEE (reference sequence). There are 17 residues in the CDR3. Trimming at V came to 0 bases and at J to 6 bases, leaving 10 bases not matched to a gene. In nucleotides, the CDR3 is TGTGCCAGCAGCTTGGTGGCGACAGGGGGTTACGGTCAGCCCCAGCATTTT. This encodes CASSLVATGGYGQPQHF.

This clonotype was detected only a few times. V and J are TRBV9 and TRBJ2-3; D perhaps matches TRBD2 (6 bases). The germline gives CDR1 SGDLS, CDR2 YYNGEE. Trimming removed 1 base from V and 0 bases from J, with 18 bases in between. CDR3 size: 18 residues. The CDR3 coding sequence is TGTGCCAGCAGCGTAAGCGGGCTAGCGAAGACTAGCACAGATACGCAGTATTTT. Translated: CASSVSGLAKTSTDTQYF.

This clonotype has at least ten counts. The rearrangement joins TRBV5-4 to TRBJ1-1, with no clear D. V lost 0 bases to trimming and J lost 1 base, with 7 bases between them. The V gene's germline CDR1 is SGHNT and CDR2 YYREEE (reference sequence). This CDR3 has 14 amino acids. The CDR3 region has the DNA TGTGCCAGCAGCTTGGATTGGGGGAACACTGAAGCTTTCTTT. Residues: CASSLDWGNTEAFF.

The V gene is TRBV7-6, the J gene TRBJ2-1, with D perhaps matching TRBD1 (6 bases). This CDR3 region has 15 residues. CDR1 is SGHVS and CDR2 is FNYEAQ in the germline V gene. V gave up 1 base and J gave up 8 bases, with 15 bases separating them. The CDR3 DNA reads as TGTGCCAGCAGCTTAGGGGCAGGGGAGTTTTATGAGCAGTTCTTC. Translating gives CASSLGAGEFYEQFF.

This clonotype was detected many times. The rearrangement joins TRBV3-1 to TRBJ2-2, with D unclear. Germline CDR1 is LGHDT and CDR2 is YNNKEL (reference sequence). The CDR3 runs to 12 residues. V gave up 1 base and J gave up 7 bases, with 4 bases separating them. The DNA of the CDR3 is TGTGCCAGCAGCCAAGGTGACGGGGAGCTGTTTTTT. This gives the protein CASSQGDGELFF.

This clonotype occurred a few times. The CDR3 DNA reads TGTGCCAGCAGCTTTCAGGGGGACTATGGCTACACCTTC. Amino acid sequence: CASSFQGDYGYTF. The gene calls are TRBV11-2 and TRBJ1-2; 7 nucleotides match TRBD1. V was pared by 3 bases and J by 3 bases, with 1 base of the junction left unmatched. CDR3 length equals 13 residues. Per germline, CDR1 SGHAT and CDR2 FQNNGV.